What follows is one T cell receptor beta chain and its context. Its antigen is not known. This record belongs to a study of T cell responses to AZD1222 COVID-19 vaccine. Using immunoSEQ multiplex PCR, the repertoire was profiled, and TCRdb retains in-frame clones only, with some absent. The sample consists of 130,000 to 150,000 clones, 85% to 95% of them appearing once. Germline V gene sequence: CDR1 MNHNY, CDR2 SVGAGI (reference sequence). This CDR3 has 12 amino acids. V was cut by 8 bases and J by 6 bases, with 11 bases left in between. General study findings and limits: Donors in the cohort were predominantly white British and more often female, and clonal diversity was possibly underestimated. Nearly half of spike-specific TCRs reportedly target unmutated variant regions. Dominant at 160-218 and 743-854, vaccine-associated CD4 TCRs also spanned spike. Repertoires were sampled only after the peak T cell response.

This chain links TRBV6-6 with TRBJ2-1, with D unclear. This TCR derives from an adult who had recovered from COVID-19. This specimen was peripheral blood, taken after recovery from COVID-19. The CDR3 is CASRRHPNEQFF. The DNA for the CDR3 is TGTGCCAGCCGCAGACACCCCAATGAGCAGTTCTTC.